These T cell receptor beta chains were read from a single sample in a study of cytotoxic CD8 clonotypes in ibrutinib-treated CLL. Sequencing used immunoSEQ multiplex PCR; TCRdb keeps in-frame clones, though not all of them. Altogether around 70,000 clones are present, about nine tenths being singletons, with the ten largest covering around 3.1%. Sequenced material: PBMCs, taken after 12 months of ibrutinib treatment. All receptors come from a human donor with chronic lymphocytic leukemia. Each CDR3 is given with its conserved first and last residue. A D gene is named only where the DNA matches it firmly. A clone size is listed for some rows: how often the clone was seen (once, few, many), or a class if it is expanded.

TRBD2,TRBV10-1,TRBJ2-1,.,CASSAMSSGQKQEQFF
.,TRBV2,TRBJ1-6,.,CASSSSLNSPLHF
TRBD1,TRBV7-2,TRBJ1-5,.,CASSSPRTGGNQPQHF
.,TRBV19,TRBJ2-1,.,CASSFVDSYNEQFF
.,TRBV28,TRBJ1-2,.,CASIDGVNYGYTF
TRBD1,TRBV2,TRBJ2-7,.,CASSEDHLGQGLSEQYF
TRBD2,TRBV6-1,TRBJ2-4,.,CASSETSGTGGYF
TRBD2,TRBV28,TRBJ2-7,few,CASSSSGRGYEQYF
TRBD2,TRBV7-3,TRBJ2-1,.,CASSWTSVSYNEQFF
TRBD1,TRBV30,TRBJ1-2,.,CAFRDRGSDGYTF
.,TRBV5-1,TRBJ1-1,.,CASSLAISDWNTEAFF